This T cell receptor (beta chain) was sequenced during a study of T cell responses to AZD1222 COVID-19 vaccine. Findings of the study overall: Donors were largely white British and mainly female; clonal diversity was possibly underestimated. Spike-specific TCR breadth and depth rose after two AZD1222 doses. Nearly half of spike-specific TCRs reportedly go after variant regions that carry no mutations. At study baseline, merely five or six AZD1222 recipients were seropositive.

Assay: immunoSEQ multiplex PCR; the TCRdb copy retains only in-frame clones and omits some. The sample shows 83,000 or so clones, approximately 90% of them seen only once. V gave up 2 bases and J gave up 9 bases; unmatched junction bases: 1. Germline V gene data show CDR1 as LGHDT and CDR2 as YNNKEL (reference sequence). The CDR3 covers 14 residues. Of note for this clone: No antigen is known for it.

Sequences were derived from peripheral blood, sampled 28 days after the second AZD1222 dose. V is TRBV3-1 (or the pseudogene TRBV3-2) and J is TRBJ2-1; 13 bases map to TRBD2. This clonotype originated in an adult who received the AZD1222 COVID-19 vaccine. For the CDR3, the DNA is TGTGCCAGCAGCCAAAGACTAGCGGGAGGTGAGCAGTTCTTC. This encodes CASSQRLAGGEQFF.